The 25 T cell receptor beta chains given below trace back to one sample, sequenced in a study of long-term antiretroviral therapy in people with HIV (dated by TCRdb to 2022 to 2024). Sequencing of the TRB variable region was done with the immunoSEQ hsTCRB v3.0 assay at survey level resolution. This immuneACCESS table, as held by TCRdb, lists in-frame sequences with V and J called but not all clones. Of the missing ones, under half trace to an unresolved V gene in checked studies; the others have no known cause. In all, the sample holds tens of thousands of clones, and roughly 96% of those were seen once. 2.7% of the sample is held by the ten biggest clonotypes. Material: unsorted PBMCs, obtained 3.7 years after starting antiretroviral therapy. The origin of the receptors is a woman in her fifties or sixties with HIV.

This chain connects TRBV7-8 to TRBJ2-5; D gene ambiguous. The CDR3 runs 14 residues. The V and J ends lost 4 bases and 4 bases respectively, with 13 bases between them. Germline CDR1 SGHVS, CDR2 FQNEAQ. The CDR3 here is CASSSRYGRETQYF. The CDR3 nucleotides are TGTGCCAGCAGCTCTAGGTATGGGCGAGAGACCCAGTACTTC.

The V and J genes are TRBV5-1 and TRBJ1-1; 7 bases line up with TRBD1. The germline gives CDR1 SGHRS, CDR2 YFSETQ. Germline trimming cut 4 bases from V and 7 bases from J; bases unmatched to any gene: 10. The CDR3 spans 14 residues. Here the CDR3 DNA reads TGCGCCAGCAGCCCGGGGACAGTTGAAGGTGAAGCTTTCTTT. Its protein is CASSPGTVEGEAFF.

The V and J genes are TRBV4-2 and TRBJ2-3; TRBD2 matches at 12 bases. After removal of 0 bases from V and 3 bases from J, the junction contained 7 bases not matched to a gene. Germline CDR1 LGHNA, CDR2 YNFKEQ. This CDR3 contains 18 residues. CDR3 in DNA: TGTGCCAGCAGCCAAGATCCTAGCGGGGGGGCCGGTACAGATACGCAGTATTTT. Encoded protein: CASSQDPSGGAGTDTQYF.

The chain joins TRBV21-1 to TRBJ1-2; no check of the table's D call, TRBD1, against the DNA was made. TRBV21-1 is classified as a pseudogene. The CDR3 is 17 amino acids. CDR3 sequence: CASSAPALGQPFYGYTF. For the CDR3, the DNA is TGTGCCAGCAGCGCACCGGCATTGGGACAGCCTTTCTATGGCTACACCTTC.

The chain combines TRBV28 with TRBJ2-6; D is ambiguous. Trimming removed 1 base at V and 2 bases at J, with 6 bases between. The CDR3 is 15 amino acids. The germline V gene encodes CDR1 MDHEN and CDR2 SYDVKM. The CDR3 nucleotides read TGTGCCAGCAGTTTATCTGGGGCTGGGGCCAACGTCCTGACTTTC. Its translation is CASSLSGAGANVLTF.

The V gene is TRBV19, the J gene TRBJ1-5; no clear D. V lost 3 bases to trimming and J lost 3 bases, with 15 bases between them. Germline loops: CDR1 LNHDA, CDR2 SQIVND (reference sequence). The CDR3 is 16 amino acids. Written as DNA, the CDR3 is TGTGCCAGTAGTATTGGAGGGTTTGTGACCAATCAGCCCCAGCATTTT. It yields the protein CASSIGGFVTNQPQHF.

This CDR3 reads CASSGGVGAEAFF. In DNA form, the CDR3 reads TGTGCCAGCAGTGGAGGGGTGGGAGCTGAAGCTTTCTTT. The chain carries TRBV6-1 and TRBJ1-1; TRBD1 is a possible D gene (5 bases). This CDR3 is built from 13 residues. Germline CDR1 reads MNHNS; CDR2 reads SASEGT. V was shortened by 4 bases and J by 6 bases, with 12 bases between the two germline ends.

This clone is a singleton in its sample. This chain uses TRBV6-1 with TRBJ1-2; 7 bases are shared with TRBD1. This CDR3 is 14 amino acids long. Germline CDR1 reads MNHNS; CDR2 reads SASEGT. The ends lost 8 bases at V and 4 bases at J; junction bases unmatched: 10. DNA for the CDR3: TGTGCCAGCTACACAGGGGAGGTCGGCTATGGCTACACCTTC. Translated: CASYTGEVGYGYTF.

V and J are TRBV7-2 and TRBJ2-3, with 8 bases that match TRBD2. CDR1 is SGHTA, CDR2 FQGNSA, per germline. The CDR3 has 15 residues. Trimming cost V 4 bases and J 7 bases; bases outside gene matches: 10. CDR3 loop: CASSSQRGRQNTQYF. The CDR3 DNA follows: TGTGCCAGCAGCTCTCAGCGGGGGCGTCAAAATACGCAGTATTTT. The full variable domain, in which reference TRBV7-2 and TRBJ2-3 provide the parts outside the CDR3, is GAGVSQSPSNKVTEKGKDVELRCDPISGHTALYWYRQSLGQGLEFLIYFQGNSAPDKSGLPSDRFSAERTGGSVSTLTIQRTQQEDSAVYLCASSSQRGRQNTQYFGPGTRLTVL.

This sequence joins TRBV5-4 and TRBJ1-2; 9 bases fit TRBD1. This CDR3 has 18 residues. V dropped 0 bases and J dropped 2; count of bases not matched to a gene: 11. CDR1 is SGHNT, CDR2 YYREEE, per germline (reference sequence). The CDR3 loop reads CASSLGAGWDRVNYGYTF. For the CDR3, the DNA is TGTGCCAGCAGCTTGGGGGCCGGATGGGACAGGGTAAACTATGGCTACACCTTC. Looking up the rest from reference TRBV5-4 and TRBJ1-2 gives the full variable domain: ETGVTQSPTHLIKTRGQQVTLRCSSQSGHNTVSWYQQALGQGPQFIFQYYREEENGRGNFPPRFSGLQFPNYSSELNVNALELDDSALYLCASSLGAGWDRVNYGYTFGSGTRLTVV.

This clone appeared once. This sequence joins TRBV2 and TRBJ2-5; maybe TRBD1 (6 bases). CDR3 length: 15 residues. V was clipped by 5 bases and J by 7 bases, with 20 bases between them. Germline V gene lookup returns CDR1 SNHLY and CDR2 FYNNEI. DNA of the CDR3: TGTGCCAGCAGTCCTAGGGGGTCGAAAAGGGGGACCCAGTACTTC. Its translation is CASSPRGSKRGTQYF.

This chain joins TRBV6-1 and TRBJ2-1; no clear D gene. V lost 3 bases and J 1 base, leaving 13 bases between the germline ends. The CDR3 runs to 16 residues. The V gene's germline CDR1 is MNHNS and CDR2 SASEGT. CDR3 sequence reads: CASSDVWGRSYNEQFF. CDR3 in DNA: TGTGCCAGCAGTGACGTATGGGGTCGGTCCTACAATGAGCAGTTCTTC.

J is TRBJ2-7 and V is TRBV6-5; a weak D match, TRBD1 (6 bases). The V and J ends lost 1 base and 2 bases respectively, with 9 bases between them. Germline lookup yields CDR1 MNHEY and CDR2 SVGAGI. The CDR3 consists of 14 residues. CDR3 region: CASSYYDRPYEQYF. CDR3 DNA: TGTGCCAGCAGTTACTACGACAGGCCCTACGAGCAGTACTTC.

This chain links TRBV4-1 with TRBJ2-5; 9 bases line up with TRBD2. The CDR3 is 17 amino acids. CDR1 is MGHRA, CDR2 YSYEKL, per germline. Losses at the gene ends were 0 bases for V and 5 bases for J; bases not matched to a gene: 10. CDR3 DNA sequence: TGCGCCAGCAGCCAAGATTCACTGGGACTAGCTAGCGAGACCCAGTACTTC. Its protein is CASSQDSLGLASETQYF.

This sequence joins TRBV7-2 and TRBJ2-7; D uncertain. The CDR3 is made up of 14 amino acids. Trimming removed 3 bases at V and 0 bases at J, with 9 bases between. Germline loops: CDR1 SGHTA, CDR2 FQGNSA. CDR3 sequence (DNA): TGTGCCAGCAGCTTTTCAGAAGCCTCCTACGAGCAGTACTTC. Its protein is CASSFSEASYEQYF.

The chain's CDR3 is CATRREAGGTYEQYF. The CDR3 DNA reads TGTGCCACCCGCCGGGAAGCAGGGGGCACCTACGAGCAGTACTTC. J is TRBJ2-7 and V is TRBV6-1; 8 nucleotides agree with TRBD1. The CDR3 loop spans 15 amino acids. CDR1 and CDR2 (germline): MNHNS, SASEGT. V trimming: 10 bases; J trimming: 2 bases; junction bases outside the gene matches: 13.

The chain uses TRBV11-1 and TRBJ1-1; D not resolved. The CDR3 consists of 12 residues. Germline CDR1 and CDR2: SGHAT and FQDESV (reference sequence). With 5 bases removed from V and 9 bases from J, the gap between germline ends came to 13 bases. The CDR3 region is CASSRPGEKAFF. The CDR3 DNA follows: TGTGCCAGCAGCCGACCCGGGGAGAAAGCTTTCTTT.

The rearrangement joins TRBV12-5 to TRBJ1-5; D is undetermined. From germline, CDR1 is LGHNT and CDR2 FRNRAP. Trimming left V 6 bases short and J 3 bases short, with 3 bases between. The CDR3 has 11 residues. CDR3 region: CASGHNQPQHF. Here the CDR3 DNA reads TGTGCTAGTGGCCACAATCAGCCCCAGCATTTT.

The rearrangement links TRBV5-1 to TRBJ1-5; 7 bases match TRBD1. Looked up from germline, CDR1 is SGHRS and CDR2 is YFSETQ. The V gene end was trimmed by 4 bases and the J gene end by 4 bases; junction bases not matched to a gene: 5. This CDR3 region has 14 residues. This CDR3 reads CASSLRGGNQPQHF. The CDR3 DNA sequence: TGCGCCAGCAGCCTCAGGGGGGGTAATCAGCCCCAGCATTTT.

The J gene is TRBJ2-5, the V gene TRBV13; 12 bases map to TRBD2. The CDR3 spans 15 residues. Germline V lookup: CDR1 PRHDT, CDR2 FYEKMQ (reference sequence). Trimming cost V 3 bases and J 2 bases; bases outside gene matches: 1. CDR3 DNA: TGTGCCAGCAGCTTTCTAGCGGGGGGGCAAGAGACCCAGTACTTC. Translated, it gives CASSFLAGGQETQYF.

V and J are TRBV19 and TRBJ1-1; D uncertain. Looked up from germline, CDR1 is LNHDA and CDR2 is SQIVND (reference sequence). The CDR3 runs 15 residues. The V end was cut by 6 bases, the J end by 4 bases, with 18 bases between. CDR3 nucleotides: TGTGCCAGTAGCCGAGAGGCAGTGTTAGGCACTGAAGCTTTCTTT. As protein: CASSREAVLGTEAFF.

A note on this clone: The junction differs from germline at one of its ends, possibly a read error. The CDR3 here is CASSLAGTYSPNF. The CDR3 DNA follows: TGCGCCAGCAGCTTGGCAGGGACTTACAGCCCGAATTTT. The gene calls are TRBV5-1 and TRBJ1-3; weak D call: TRBD1 (5 bases). The germline V gene has CDR1 SGHRS and CDR2 YFSETQ. This CDR3 has 13 residues.

The chain combines TRBV19 with TRBJ2-5; TRBD2 agrees at 10 bases. Germline V lookup: CDR1 LNHDA, CDR2 SQIVND (reference sequence). The V and J ends lost 4 bases and 2 bases, in that order; junction bases with no gene match: 1. The CDR3 extends over 14 amino acids. The DNA of the CDR3 is TGTGCCAGTAGTACACTAGCGGGACAAGAGACCCAGTACTTC. This translates into CASSTLAGQETQYF.

This clone showed up just a few times. This chain links TRBV27 with TRBJ1-5; 7 nucleotides match TRBD1. The V segment lost 6 bases and the J segment 5 bases; nucleotides outside the gene matches: 7. CDR3 length: 14 residues. Germline V gives CDR1 MNHEY, CDR2 SMNVEV (reference sequence). For the CDR3, the DNA is TGTGCCAGCAGATCCGGGACAGCTGATCAGCCCCAGCATTTT. This gives the protein CASRSGTADQPQHF.

The CDR3 here is CASGEGTEAFF. As DNA, the CDR3 is TGTGCTAGTGGCGAGGGCACTGAAGCTTTCTTT. The genes are TRBV12-5 and TRBJ1-1; D is unclear. Trimming shortened V by 6 bases and J by 4 bases, and 6 bases separated the two germline ends. The CDR3 totals 11 residues. Germline lookup yields CDR1 LGHNT and CDR2 FRNRAP.